This T cell receptor (beta chain) was documented in a study of molecular identifiers for immune sequencing clone quantification. The study, taken as a whole, reports: Beyond 20 RNA copies, clones held over 98% of effector molecules, compared with under 1% in naive cells.

With respect to this clonotype: What it recognizes is unknown. This clone may be a read error of a much larger clone one base away.

Preparation methods for the bulk TCR libraries were those previously described, with listed TCR primers. TCRdb re-analysed the PCR reads in MiXCR, keeping a single row per CDR3 protein. The table has approximately 680,000 distinct CDR3 sequences, about 25% seen once. Libraries for naive CD8 T cells, which were made from roughly 21,000 to 960,000 sorted cells, drew on 10%, 30% or 50% of the RNA. Naive CD8 T cells were FACS-sorted by CD8+CD4-CCR7+CD45RA+ markers. Germline values: CDR1 MGHRA, CDR2 YSYEKL. V shed 4 bases and J shed 4 bases, with 12 bases lying between them. This CDR3 is built from 14 residues.

Sequencing was carried out using naive CD8+ T cells from blood, with Jurkat cell RNA spiked in. Indicated subset: FACS-sorted CD8+CD4-CCR7+CD45RA+ naive T cells. V and J are TRBV4-1 and TRBJ2-3; a possible D gene is TRBD2 (7 bases). The receptor comes from a human donor in good health. Some libraries in this study had Jurkat cell RNA spiked in. CDR3 sequence reads: CASSREGGADTQYF. CDR3 DNA sequence: TGCGCCAGCAGCCGCGAGGGGGGGGCAGATACGCAGTATTTT.